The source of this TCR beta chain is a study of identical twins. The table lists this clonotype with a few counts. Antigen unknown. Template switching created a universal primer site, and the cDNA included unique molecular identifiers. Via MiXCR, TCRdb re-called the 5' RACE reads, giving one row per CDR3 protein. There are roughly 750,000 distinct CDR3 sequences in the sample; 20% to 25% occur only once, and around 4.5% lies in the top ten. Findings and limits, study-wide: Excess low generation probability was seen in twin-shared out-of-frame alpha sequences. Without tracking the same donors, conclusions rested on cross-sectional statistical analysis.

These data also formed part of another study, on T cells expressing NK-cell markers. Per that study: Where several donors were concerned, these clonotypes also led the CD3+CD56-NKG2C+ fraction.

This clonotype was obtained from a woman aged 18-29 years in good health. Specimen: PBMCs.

The CDR3 nucleotides are TGTGCCAGCAGAGACGGACTCGGGGAGCTGTTTTTT. Its protein product is CASRDGLGELFF. This chain uses TRBV9 with TRBJ2-2, with a possible D match to TRBD2 (5 bases). The CDR3 extends over 12 amino acids. The germline V gene has CDR1 SGDLS and CDR2 YYNGEE. V was pared by 5 bases and J by 7 bases, with 9 bases between.